The 29 T cell receptor beta chains reported below all come from one sample, sequenced in a study of shared clonotypes between healthy human individuals. TCRdb's copy holds only in-frame clones and misses some; the assay was immunoSEQ multiplex PCR. The sample has a few hundred thousand clones, roughly four fifths seen once. Input material: PBMCs. All receptors come from a woman aged 40 to 50 in good health. Some clones in this sample may be carry-over from other donors' samples.

J is TRBJ2-5 and V is TRBV4-2; no definite D call. V lost 0 bases and J lost 5, with 13 bases in between. The germline V gene has CDR1 LGHNA and CDR2 YNFKEQ. The length of the CDR3 is 15 residues. This chain's CDR3 is CASSQDAGVGETQYF. The CDR3 DNA reads as TGTGCCAGCAGCCAAGATGCTGGGGTTGGGGAGACCCAGTACTTC.

The rearrangement uses TRBV7-9 and TRBJ2-6; D gene unclear. Germline lookup yields CDR1 SEHNR and CDR2 FQNEAQ (reference sequence). V gave up 2 bases and J gave up 2 bases, with 10 bases separating them. The CDR3 loop spans 16 amino acids. The CDR3 loop is CASSLFGFPGANVLTF. CDR3 in DNA: TGTGCCAGCAGCTTATTCGGGTTCCCTGGGGCCAACGTCCTGACTTTC. The whole variable domain, filled in from reference TRBV7-9 and TRBJ2-6, reads DTGVSQNPRHKITKRGQNVTFRCDPISEHNRLYWYRQTLGQGPEFLTYFQNEAQLEKSRLLSDRFSAERPKGSFSTLEIQRTEQGDSAMYLCASSLFGFPGANVLTFGAGSRLTVL.

The chain couples TRBV7-8 to TRBJ2-2; 7 nucleotides line up with TRBD2. CDR1 and CDR2 (germline): SGHVS, FQNEAQ. The CDR3 covers 16 residues. Germline trimming cut 1 base from V and 1 base from J; bases unmatched to any gene: 3. In DNA, the CDR3 is TGTGCCAGCAGCTTAGGGACTAGAATGAACACCGGGGAGCTGTTTTTT. It is translated as CASSLGTRMNTGELFF.

The gene calls are TRBV29-1 and TRBJ2-3, with 14 bases lining up with TRBD2. This CDR3 contains 16 residues. V was clipped by 3 bases and J by 2 bases; unmatched bases: 4. In germline, CDR1 is SQVTM, CDR2 ANQGSEA. Here the CDR3 reads CSVDGTSGSITDTQYF. CDR3 DNA: TGCAGCGTTGACGGGACTAGCGGGAGTATCACAGATACGCAGTATTTT.

The CDR3 coding sequence is TGCAGCGTTGATGGCGGCAAAAGCACTGAAGCTTTCTTT. Its translation is CSVDGGKSTEAFF. The chain has TRBV29-1 and TRBJ1-1; no reliable D call. The germline V gene encodes CDR1 SQVTM and CDR2 ANQGSEA. Trimming removed 3 bases at V and 4 bases at J, with 12 bases between. The CDR3 consists of 13 residues.

V gene TRBV7-9 combines with J gene TRBJ1-3; no firm D call. Trimming removed 4 bases from V and 7 bases from J, with 14 bases in between. The germline CDR1 and CDR2 sequences are SEHNR and FQNEAQ (reference sequence). The CDR3 consists of 14 residues. CDR3 in amino acids: CASSSPRGENTIYF. Written as DNA, the CDR3 is TGTGCCAGCAGCTCGCCGCGTGGGGAGAACACCATATATTTT.

Only a few counts were recorded for this clone. V gene TRBV7-9 combines with J gene TRBJ1-1; D gene ambiguous. Germline assignment: CDR1 SEHNR and CDR2 FQNEAQ (reference sequence). This CDR3 has 14 amino acids. Trimming cost V 1 base and J 0 bases, with 6 bases left between them. The DNA of the CDR3 is TGTGCCAGCAGCTTAGTCCGGATGAACACTGAAGCTTTCTTT. This sequence encodes CASSLVRMNTEAFF.

This chain joins TRBV7-8 and TRBJ1-2; D gene uncertain. The CDR3 loop spans 14 amino acids. Between the trimmed V and J ends, which lost 4 bases and 7 bases, there was a span of 16 bases. Germline loops: CDR1 SGHVS, CDR2 FQNEAQ. The CDR3 DNA sequence: TGTGCCAGCAGCTCCCCTGGGGAAGGGTTTGGCTACACCTTC. Its translation is CASSSPGEGFGYTF.

The V and J genes are TRBV18 and TRBJ2-1; D is perhaps TRBD1 or TRBD2 (5 bases each). The V end lost 3 bases, the J end lost 10 bases, and 13 bases lay between the germline ends. The CDR3 extends over 13 amino acids. Germline V gene sequence: CDR1 KGHSH, CDR2 LQKENI. This CDR3 is CASSPPGTPEQFF. The CDR3 bases are TGTGCCAGCTCACCTCCAGGGACGCCCGAGCAGTTCTTC.

This clone was counted ten times or more. The same CDR3 can be traced to other DNA sequences in this sample. The chain couples TRBV18 to TRBJ1-1; a weak D match, TRBD1 (6 bases). CDR1 is KGHSH and CDR2 is LQKENI in the germline V gene. This CDR3 contains 14 residues. The V gene lost 3 bases and the J gene lost 3 bases, with 11 bases spanning the gap. Here the CDR3 reads CASSPAGAYTEAFF. CDR3 coding DNA: TGTGCCAGCTCACCGGCGGGGGCGTACACTGAAGCTTTCTTT.

To note about this clone: The same CDR3 is also encoded by other DNA sequences in this sample. This CDR3 reads CASSIRVNTGELFF. The CDR3 DNA reads TGTGCCAGTAGTATAAGGGTAAACACCGGGGAGCTGTTTTTT. The chain joins TRBV19 to TRBJ2-2; D gene uncertain. CDR1 and CDR2 from the germline V gene are LNHDA and SQIVND (reference sequence). The germline V and J ends were trimmed by 2 bases and 2 bases, with 6 bases remaining between them. The CDR3 totals 14 residues.

The genes are TRBV5-5 and TRBJ2-7; D is possibly TRBD1 (6 bases). Trimming shortened V by 0 bases and J by 3 bases, and 10 bases separated the two germline ends. The length of the CDR3 is 14 residues. Germline CDR1 is SGHKS and CDR2 is YYEKEE (reference sequence). CDR3 sequence: CASSLVPDSYEQYF. For the CDR3, the DNA is TGTGCCAGCAGCTTGGTTCCGGACAGCTACGAGCAGTACTTC.

As to this clone: It differs at one base from a far larger clone, so likely a read error. The chain recombines TRBV30 with TRBJ1-2, with a tentative D call TRBD1 (6 bases). CDR1 is GTSNPN and CDR2 is SVGIG in the germline V gene (reference sequence). V was trimmed by 4 bases and J by 8 bases, leaving 26 bases between them. The CDR3 extends over 16 amino acids. The CDR3 is CAWNFLRDMGRRGYTF. CDR3 DNA: TGTGCCTGGAACTTTCTCCGGGACATGGGGCGCCGAGGCTACACCTTC.

CDR3 nucleotide sequence: TGCGCCAGCAGCCCCGGCGCCGACAATGAGCAGTTCTTC. Translating gives CASSPGADNEQFF. The chain couples TRBV5-1 to TRBJ2-1; D unresolved. V lost 4 bases and J lost 5, with 10 bases in between. Germline V gene sequence: CDR1 SGHRS, CDR2 YFSETQ. The CDR3 totals 13 residues.

Note on this clone: One end of the junction varies from germline; a read error may be responsible. This specimen includes other DNA sequences encoding the same CDR3. V and J are TRBV30 and TRBJ1-1; 7 bases are a match to TRBD1. The CDR3 covers 14 residues. CDR1 and CDR2 (germline): GTSNPN, SVGIG (reference sequence). CDR3 DNA sequence: TGCGCCTGGAGTGAAGGGGGCTGGAACACTGAAGCTTTCTTT. Translated, it gives CAWSEGGWNTEAFF.

Details on this clone: Other DNA sequences from this sample encode an identical CDR3 as well. The chain has TRBV4-2 and TRBJ1-2, with unresolved D. The germline V gene has CDR1 LGHNA and CDR2 YNFKEQ. This CDR3 comprises 12 residues. The V gene lost 0 bases and the J gene lost 5 bases, with 4 bases spanning the gap. The CDR3 coding sequence is TGTGCCAGCAGCCAAGACGGATATGGCTACACCTTC. The encoded protein is CASSQDGYGYTF.

V and J are TRBV9 and TRBJ2-7; no clear D gene. There are 13 residues in the CDR3. Germline values: CDR1 SGDLS, CDR2 YYNGEE. The V end lost 4 bases, the J end lost 3 bases, and 11 bases lay between the germline ends. The CDR3 spells CASSPNPFYEQYF. The CDR3 DNA sequence: TGTGCCAGCAGCCCGAACCCCTTCTACGAGCAGTACTTC.

This sequence joins TRBV5-1 and TRBJ1-4, with D possibly TRBD1 on 5 matching bases. CDR3 length equals 14 residues. In germline, CDR1 is SGHRS, CDR2 YFSETQ. The V end was cut by 4 bases, the J end by 7 bases, with 14 bases between. CDR3 sequence reads: CASSVGPTGEKLFF. DNA for the CDR3: TGCGCCAGCAGCGTGGGACCGACTGGTGAAAAACTGTTTTTT.

For this clone: Distinct nucleotide sequences in the sample also encode this CDR3. The chain combines TRBV18 with TRBJ2-5, with D possibly matching TRBD1 (6 bases). Germline-derived CDR1 and CDR2 are KGHSH and LQKENI. V was pared by 3 bases and J by 5 bases, with 10 bases between. The CDR3 covers 13 residues. The CDR3 spells CASSPGTSETQYF. CDR3 coding DNA: TGTGCCAGCTCACCGGGGACATCTGAGACCCAGTACTTC.

This rearrangement joins TRBV7-8 to TRBJ2-3, with 9 bases identical to TRBD2. From germline, CDR1 is SGHVS and CDR2 FQNEAQ. The CDR3 length is 17 residues. V shed 1 base, J shed 0 bases, and the junction held 5 bases outside the gene matches. CDR3 coding DNA: TGTGCCAGCAGCTTAGAACTAGCGGGCGCTAGCACAGATACGCAGTATTTT. This codes for CASSLELAGASTDTQYF.

V usage is TRBV7-8 and J usage is TRBJ2-7, with 13 bases identical to TRBD2. V lost 4 bases and J lost 3; bases outside the gene matches: 12. In germline, CDR1 is SGHVS, CDR2 FQNEAQ. This CDR3 has 18 amino acids. DNA of the CDR3: TGTGCCAGCAGCTCAGGACAGGGTAGGACTAGCGGGAGCTACGAGCAGTACTTC. As protein: CASSSGQGRTSGSYEQYF. Full variable domain (outside the CDR3, taken from reference TRBV7-8 and TRBJ2-7): GAGVSQSPRYKVAKRGQDVALRCDPISGHVSLFWYQQALGQGPEFLTYFQNEAQLDKSGLPSDRFFAERPEGSVSTLKIQRTQQEDSAVYLCASSSGQGRTSGSYEQYFGPGTRLTVT.

This chain joins TRBV29-1 and TRBJ2-1, with 9 bases identical to TRBD1. J gave up 8 bases and V 7 bases, and 9 bases lay outside the gene matches. CDR1 SQVTM and CDR2 ANQGSEA come from the germline V gene. The CDR3 totals 13 residues. CDR3: CSARRDRADEQFF. DNA of the CDR3: TGCAGCGCACGCCGGGACAGGGCGGATGAGCAGTTCTTC.

The CDR3 here is CASSGWGDTDTQYF. The CDR3, as DNA: TGTGCCAGCTCCGGGTGGGGGGACACAGATACGCAGTATTTT. The V and J genes are TRBV28 and TRBJ2-3, with TRBD2 as a possible D gene (6 bases). The germline V gene encodes CDR1 MDHEN and CDR2 SYDVKM. Trimming stripped 8 bases from V and 2 bases from J, with 14 bases between. The CDR3 is made up of 14 amino acids.

The V call is TRBV2, the J call TRBJ1-5; D gene uncertain. The V gene's germline CDR1 is SNHLY and CDR2 FYNNEI. V was pared by 1 base and J by 2 bases, with 6 bases between. This CDR3 contains 14 residues. This CDR3 is CASSEGDGNQPQHF. CDR3 in DNA: TGTGCCAGCAGTGAAGGCGACGGCAATCAGCCCCAGCATTTT.

This clone was observed a few times. The chain joins TRBV6-4 to TRBJ1-6; the D gene is possibly TRBD1 (6 bases). Deletions cut 5 bases from V and 7 bases from J, with 15 bases between. From germline, CDR1 is MRHNA and CDR2 SNTAGT. The CDR3 is made up of 15 amino acids. The CDR3 sequence: CASSPTGEKNSPLHF. The DNA for the CDR3 is TGTGCCAGCAGTCCGACAGGAGAAAAAAATTCACCCCTCCACTTT.

The chain joins TRBV19 to TRBJ1-5; TRBD1 matches 10 bases. The CDR3 has 14 residues. With V trimmed by 6 bases and J by 6 bases, 5 bases remained unmatched. Germline V lookup: CDR1 LNHDA, CDR2 SQIVND (reference sequence). The CDR3 sequence is CASSKDRGFQPQHF. CDR3 bases: TGTGCCAGTAGCAAGGACAGGGGGTTTCAGCCCCAGCATTTT.

V and J are TRBV27 and TRBJ1-4; 10 nucleotides line up with TRBD1. V trimming: 6 bases; J trimming: 10 bases; junction bases outside the gene matches: 2. This CDR3 is built from 12 residues. Germline CDR1 is MNHEY and CDR2 is SMNVEV (reference sequence). This CDR3 is CASRTGGRKLFF. The CDR3 DNA is TGTGCCAGCAGGACAGGGGGCAGAAAACTGTTTTTT.

This sequence joins TRBV4-2 and TRBJ2-2; 10 bases match TRBD2. The CDR3 consists of 16 residues. Trimming at V came to 1 base and at J to 7 bases, leaving 6 bases not matched to a gene. Germline assignment: CDR1 LGHNA and CDR2 YNFKEQ. In DNA, the CDR3 is TGTGCCAGCAGCCAAGGTACTAGCGGGATTATCGGGGAGCTGTTTTTT. The encoded protein is CASSQGTSGIIGELFF.

V and J are TRBV21-1 and TRBJ1-1. TRBV21-1 is marked as a pseudogene. The CDR3 totals 15 residues. The CDR3: CASSKAGGMNTEAFF. The DNA of the CDR3 is TGTGCCAGCAGCAAAGCGGGGGGAATGAACACTGAAGCTTTCTTT.